These 10 T cell receptor beta chains were all obtained from the same sample, sequenced in a study of blood T cell repertoires in COVID-19. Profiled with immunoSEQ multiplex PCR; TCRdb holds only in-frame clones, not every one. The sample holds roughly 65,000 clones, roughly 80% seen once. Material: peripheral blood. These receptors were obtained from a human donor in a cohort sampled during active COVID-19.

Regarding this clone: Compared with germline, one end of the junction differs, possibly owing to a read error. This chain connects TRBV19 to TRBJ2-3; the match to TRBD1 covers 10 bases. This CDR3 is built from 15 residues. Germline lookup yields CDR1 LNHDA and CDR2 SQIVND (reference sequence). The DNA for the CDR3 is TGTGCCAGTAGTATTCGGGACAGGGGCACCGATACGCAGTATTTT. Protein: CASSIRDRGTDTQYF.

J is TRBJ2-1 and V is TRBV4-1, with TRBD2 identical over 9 bases. There are 17 residues in the CDR3. From germline, CDR1 is MGHRA and CDR2 YSYEKL. The V segment lost 0 bases and the J segment 3 bases; nucleotides outside the gene matches: 6. CDR3 sequence: CASSQDSAGGIYNEQFF. In nucleotides, the CDR3 is TGCGCCAGCAGCCAAGATTCGGCGGGGGGGATCTACAATGAGCAGTTCTTC.

The V gene is TRBV11-2, the J gene TRBJ2-5, with 8 bases identical to TRBD1. The CDR3 extends over 14 amino acids. Germline V CDR1 and CDR2: SGHAT, FQNNGV. Trimming at V came to 4 bases and at J to 1 base, leaving 2 bases not matched to a gene. CDR3 nucleotides: TGTGCCAGCAGCTGGGGGACAGGCCAAGAGACCCAGTACTTC. This translates into CASSWGTGQETQYF.

The chain is built from TRBV11-3 and TRBJ1-1; a weak D match, TRBD1 (5 bases). CDR3 length: 15 amino acids. V gave up 6 bases and J gave up 4 bases, with 18 bases separating them. Germline V gene sequence: CDR1 SGHNT, CDR2 YENEEA. The CDR3 region has the DNA TGTGCCAGCAGGGGATCAACAGGCTCCTCCACTGAAGCTTTCTTT. Amino acid sequence: CASRGSTGSSTEAFF.

The chain combines TRBV7-2 with TRBJ1-1; D remains ambiguous. The CDR3 extends over 14 amino acids. CDR1 is SGHTA and CDR2 is FQGNSA in the germline V gene. The ends were cut back, 1 base at V and 6 bases at J, with 12 bases in the middle. The CDR3 here is CASSLGGFRAEAFF. CDR3 nucleotide sequence: TGTGCCAGCAGCTTAGGCGGGTTTAGGGCTGAAGCTTTCTTT. Drawing the rest from reference TRBV7-2 and TRBJ1-1, the complete variable domain is GAGVSQSPSNKVTEKGKDVELRCDPISGHTALYWYRQSLGQGLEFLIYFQGNSAPDKSGLPSDRFSAERTGGSVSTLTIQRTQQEDSAVYLCASSLGGFRAEAFFGQGTRLTVV.

This clone was seen just once. This chain links TRBV11-2 with TRBJ2-3; 10 bases align to TRBD2. J lost 4 bases, V lost 6 bases, and 7 bases had no gene match. Germline V gene data show CDR1 as SGHAT and CDR2 as FQNNGV. This CDR3 spans 15 amino acids. CDR3 protein: CASRTAGGPSDTQYF. CDR3 nucleotides: TGTGCCAGCAGAACAGCGGGGGGGCCGTCAGATACGCAGTATTTT.

V gene TRBV27 combines with J gene TRBJ2-3, with TRBD2 identical over 9 bases. V lost 2 bases, J lost 2 bases, and 2 bases stayed unmatched. The CDR3 is 15 residues long. Germline loops: CDR1 MNHEY, CDR2 SMNVEV (reference sequence). CDR3: CASSLRLADTDTQYF. CDR3 DNA: TGTGCCAGCAGTTTACGACTAGCGGACACAGATACGCAGTATTTT.

CDR3 DNA sequence: TGTGCCAGCAGTGAAGCGTGGACAGGGCCCCGGGGTACGCAGTATTTT. The encoded protein is CASSEAWTGPRGTQYF. This chain connects TRBV6-1 to TRBJ2-3; 8 nucleotides align to TRBD1. CDR1 and CDR2 from the germline V gene are MNHNS and SASEGT. With V trimmed by 0 bases and J by 8 bases, 10 bases remained unmatched. This CDR3 is 16 amino acids long.

The V call is TRBV7-3, the J call TRBJ1-6; D perhaps matches TRBD1 (5 bases). Per germline, CDR1 SGHTA and CDR2 FQGTGA. The CDR3 extends over 14 amino acids. V dropped 2 bases and J dropped 7 bases, with 9 bases sitting between them. The CDR3 DNA reads TGTGCCAGCAGCTTAGCAGGGAGGAATTCACCCCTCCACTTT. Amino acids: CASSLAGRNSPLHF.

The CDR3 protein is CASSIRTDYQPQHF. In DNA, the CDR3 is TGTGCCAGTAGTATTAGGACAGACTATCAGCCCCAGCATTTT. The chain links TRBV19 to TRBJ1-5, with D possibly matching TRBD1 (6 bases). Germline V gene lookup returns CDR1 LNHDA and CDR2 SQIVND (reference sequence). The CDR3 covers 14 residues. Between the trimmed V and J ends, which lost 3 bases and 5 bases, there was a span of 11 bases.